Listed here are 5 T cell receptor beta chains from one sample, sequenced in a study of blood T cell repertoires in COVID-19. Some clones are missing from TCRdb's copy, which holds only in-frame ones; the method was immunoSEQ multiplex PCR. This table holds around 250,000 clones, roughly 85% found once. The sequenced sample consisted of PBMCs or T cells enriched from blood (not recorded which). The receptors derive from a woman aged 50 to 65 with acute COVID-19.

This clone has only a few counts. The chain carries TRBV6-5 and TRBJ1-6; TRBD1 matches at 8 bases. J was trimmed by 7 bases and V by 2 bases; bases with no gene match: 4. The CDR3 extends over 15 amino acids. Germline V gives CDR1 MNHEY, CDR2 SVGAGI. The CDR3 reads CASSYQGQGNSPLHF. DNA of the CDR3: TGTGCCAGCAGTTACCAAGGACAGGGAAATTCACCCCTCCACTTT.

V is TRBV6-5 and J is TRBJ2-1, with 9 bases lining up with TRBD1. Losses at the gene ends were 7 bases for V and 7 bases for J; bases not matched to a gene: 5. Germline-derived CDR1 and CDR2 are MNHEY and SVGAGI. This CDR3 contains 13 residues. CDR3 DNA sequence: TGTGCCAGCACAACAGGGGGCTGGAATGAGCAGTTCTTC. This sequence encodes CASTTGGWNEQFF.

The rearrangement joins TRBV28 to TRBJ1-5, with D perhaps matching TRBD1 (5 bases). The V gene's germline CDR1 is MDHEN and CDR2 SYDVKM. Trimming stripped 5 bases from V and 4 bases from J, with 9 bases between. The CDR3 has 13 residues. CDR3 protein: CASSGQGNQPQHF. The CDR3 DNA reads as TGTGCCAGCAGTGGCCAGGGAAATCAGCCCCAGCATTTT.

The chain is built from TRBV7-2 and TRBJ1-5; D not resolved. V was trimmed by 6 bases and J by 5 bases, leaving 14 bases between them. Germline lookup yields CDR1 SGHTA and CDR2 FQGNSA. The CDR3 loop spans 14 amino acids. The CDR3 sequence: CASSLRRGDQPQHF. In DNA, the CDR3 is TGTGCCAGCAGTCTCAGGCGGGGAGATCAGCCCCAGCATTTT.

The genes are TRBV5-1 and TRBJ1-3; the D is unclear. Germline CDR1 is SGHRS and CDR2 is YFSETQ. There are 16 residues in the CDR3. The V gene lost 2 bases and the J gene lost 0 bases, with 12 bases spanning the gap. The CDR3 nucleotides are TGCGCCAGCAGCTTAGTCGCCGGTCTCTCTGGAAACACCATATATTTT. Translation gives CASSLVAGLSGNTIYF. Full variable domain (rest looked up from reference TRBV5-1 and TRBJ1-3): KAGVTQTPRYLIKTRGQQVTLSCSPISGHRSVSWYQQTPGQGLQFLFEYFSETQRNKGNFPGRFSGRQFSNSRSEMNVSTLELGDSALYLCASSLVAGLSGNTIYFGEGSWLTVV.